This TCR beta chain is drawn from a study of cytomegalovirus exposure and HLA in healthy donors. Study results and limitations: Reportedly, cytomegalovirus status was diagnosed with high sensitivity and specificity.

As concerns this clone: Its cognate antigen is unknown.

The assay was immunoSEQ multiplex PCR, and TCRdb's table has in-frame clones only and misses some. Of 200,000 to 300,000 clones listed, around 87% are singletons. Per germline, CDR1 SEHNR and CDR2 FQNEAQ (reference sequence). The CDR3 covers 13 residues. The V end was cut by 3 bases, the J end by 5 bases, with 10 bases between. The sequence was obtained from a man younger than 35 in good health and CMV-seronegative. The chain uses TRBV7-9 and TRBJ2-5, with D uncertain. The sequenced material came from PBMCs. The CDR3, as DNA: TGTGCCAGCAGCTTGACTCCCCGGGAGACCCAGTACTTC. Amino acids: CASSLTPRETQYF.